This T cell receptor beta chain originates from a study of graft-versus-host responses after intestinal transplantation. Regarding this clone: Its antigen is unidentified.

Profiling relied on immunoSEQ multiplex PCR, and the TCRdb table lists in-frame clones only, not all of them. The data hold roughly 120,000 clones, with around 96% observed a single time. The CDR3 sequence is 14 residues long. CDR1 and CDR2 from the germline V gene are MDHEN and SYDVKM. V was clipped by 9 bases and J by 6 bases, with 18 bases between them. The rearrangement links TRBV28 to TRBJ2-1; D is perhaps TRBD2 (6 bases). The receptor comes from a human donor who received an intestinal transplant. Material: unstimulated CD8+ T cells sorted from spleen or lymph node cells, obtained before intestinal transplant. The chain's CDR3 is CARRLGSERNEQFF. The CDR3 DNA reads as TGTGCCAGGAGACTAGGGAGCGAGCGCAATGAGCAGTTCTTC.